Listed here are 27 T cell receptor beta chains from one sample, sequenced in a study of T cell responses to AZD1222 COVID-19 vaccine. Sequencing used immunoSEQ multiplex PCR; TCRdb keeps in-frame clones, though not all of them. The sample includes about 140,000 clones, approximately 93% of them seen just once. The source was peripheral blood, collected after recovery from COVID-19. Every receptor here comes from an adult who had recovered from COVID-19.

This clone was observed a single time. The chain is built from TRBV11-2 and TRBJ2-1, with TRBD2 identical over 11 bases. Trimming at V came to 0 bases and at J to 7 bases, leaving 8 bases not matched to a gene. Germline assignment: CDR1 SGHAT and CDR2 FQNNGV. The CDR3 totals 17 residues. This CDR3 is CASSLDEWVAGGNEQFF. In nucleotides, the CDR3 is TGTGCCAGCAGCTTAGATGAGTGGGTAGCGGGAGGGAATGAGCAGTTCTTC.

The V gene is TRBV5-1, the J gene TRBJ1-1, with D perhaps TRBD1 (6 bases). V lost 4 bases, J lost 5 bases, and 15 bases lay in between. The CDR3 runs to 14 residues. The germline V gene has CDR1 SGHRS and CDR2 YFSETQ. The CDR3 sequence is CASSPRRRGTEAFF. In DNA form, the CDR3 reads TGCGCCAGCAGCCCGAGACGGAGGGGGACTGAAGCTTTCTTT.

V is TRBV30 and J is TRBJ1-2; unclear D gene. Between the trimmed V and J ends, which lost 0 bases and 0 bases, there was a span of 8 bases. Germline CDR1 and CDR2: GTSNPN and SVGIG (reference sequence). This CDR3 spans 14 amino acids. The CDR3 DNA sequence: TGTGCCTGGAGTGTAAAGTCATCTAACTATGGCTACACCTTC. It specifies CAWSVKSSNYGYTF.

The chain combines TRBV5-8 with TRBJ2-3, with D perhaps assigned TRBD1 or TRBD2 (5 bases each). The germline V gene encodes CDR1 SGHTS and CDR2 YDEGEE. Trimming removed 0 bases from V and 8 bases from J, with 22 bases in between. The CDR3 runs 17 residues. The CDR3 nucleotides read TGTGCCAGCAGCTTGGGTCGAACTAGTCCATTGCAGGGTACGCAGTATTTT. Translation gives CASSLGRTSPLQGTQYF.

The J gene is TRBJ1-3, the V gene TRBV2; D is unclear. This CDR3 is 18 amino acids long. Trimming cost V 2 bases and J 0 bases, with 17 bases left between them. Per germline, CDR1 SNHLY and CDR2 FYNNEI. CDR3 DNA sequence: TGTGCCAGCAGTGAACACGGAACCTCCAGCGACTCTGGAAACACCATATATTTT. This gives the protein CASSEHGTSSDSGNTIYF.

This CDR3 is CASSQLAGGEQFF. For the CDR3, the DNA is TGTGCCAGCAGCCAACTAGCGGGAGGGGAGCAGTTCTTC. The V call is TRBV27, the J call TRBJ2-1; the match to TRBD2 covers 13 bases. CDR3 length: 13 amino acids. CDR1 and CDR2 from the germline V gene are MNHEY and SMNVEV (reference sequence). The V segment lost 6 bases and the J segment 10 bases; nucleotides outside the gene matches: 3.

This clone appeared a few times. The rearrangement links TRBV19 to TRBJ2-7; D tentatively fits TRBD1 or TRBD2 (5 bases each). This CDR3 spans 14 amino acids. CDR1 is LNHDA, CDR2 SQIVND, per germline (reference sequence). V was trimmed by 8 bases and J by 0 bases, leaving 14 bases between them. CDR3 nucleotide sequence: TGTGCCAGTTCCCGAGGGGAAAGCTCCTACGAGCAGTACTTC. Its protein is CASSRGESSYEQYF.

The chain couples TRBV20-1 to TRBJ1-2, with D hard to call. The CDR3 contains 11 residues. The germline CDR1 and CDR2 sequences are DFQATT and SNEGSKA (reference sequence). V lost 6 bases and J 4 bases, leaving 9 bases between the germline ends. The chain's CDR3 is CSAKQSYGYTF. The CDR3 region has the DNA TGCAGTGCAAAGCAGTCCTATGGCTACACCTTC.

The V and J genes are TRBV28 and TRBJ2-3; tentatively, D is TRBD2 (5 bases). CDR1 MDHEN and CDR2 SYDVKM come from the germline V gene. The CDR3 has 13 amino acids. V lost 3 bases, J lost 4 bases, and 8 bases lay in between. For the CDR3, the DNA is TGTGCCAGCAGTTTTAGCGCCCCAGATACGCAGTATTTT. Its protein product is CASSFSAPDTQYF.

The chain uses TRBV27 and TRBJ1-1; D gene uncertain. The germline gives CDR1 MNHEY, CDR2 SMNVEV (reference sequence). V was cut by 5 bases and J by 9 bases, with 16 bases left in between. The CDR3 is 13 amino acids. The CDR3 bases are TGTGCCAGCAGTCCCAATAACATTGGAAAAGCTTTCTTT. Translated, it gives CASSPNNIGKAFF.

This clone appeared a single time. V usage is TRBV4-1 and J usage is TRBJ2-7; TRBD2 matches at 13 bases. J was trimmed by 4 bases and V by 3 bases; bases with no gene match: 6. Germline loops: CDR1 MGHRA, CDR2 YSYEKL. The CDR3 totals 16 residues. In nucleotides, the CDR3 is TGCGCCAGCAGCCAGGCTGGACTAGCGGGAGTTTACGAGCAGTACTTC. This gives the protein CASSQAGLAGVYEQYF.

The gene calls are TRBV30 and TRBJ2-5; the D gene could be TRBD1 or TRBD2 (7 bases each). The CDR3 is made up of 17 amino acids. Germline V gene lookup returns CDR1 GTSNPN and CDR2 SVGIG (reference sequence). V lost 0 bases and J 0 bases, leaving 17 bases between the germline ends. The CDR3 region has the DNA TGTGCCTGGAGTGTAAGGGGGCTAGCGGAGTACCAAGAGACCCAGTACTTC. Amino acids: CAWSVRGLAEYQETQYF.

The chain uses TRBV19 and TRBJ1-4; tentatively, D is TRBD1 (6 bases). The CDR3 spans 15 residues. V lost 11 bases, J lost 5 bases, and 21 bases lay in between. Germline values: CDR1 LNHDA, CDR2 SQIVND (reference sequence). The CDR3 DNA sequence: TGTGCCGCACGTGGGGGCAGGGAGCGGAATGAAAAACTGTTTTTT. Residues: CAARGGRERNEKLFF.

The chain links TRBV5-1 to TRBJ1-3; 7 nucleotides line up with TRBD1. The ends lost 4 bases at V and 1 base at J; junction bases unmatched: 2. CDR1 is SGHRS, CDR2 YFSETQ, per germline. This CDR3 has 14 amino acids. The CDR3 loop reads CASSPDRSGNTIYF. The CDR3 DNA sequence: TGCGCCAGCAGCCCGGACAGGTCTGGAAACACCATATATTTT.

The chain couples TRBV27 to TRBJ2-1; 13 positions match TRBD2. CDR1 MNHEY and CDR2 SMNVEV come from the germline V gene (reference sequence). This CDR3 region has 15 residues. With V trimmed by 5 bases and J by 5 bases, 3 bases remained unmatched. The CDR3 protein is CASSTSGRGDNEQFF. The CDR3 DNA is TGTGCCAGCAGTACTAGCGGGAGGGGAGACAATGAGCAGTTCTTC.

The J gene is TRBJ2-5, the V gene TRBV11-2; D may be TRBD1 (6 bases). The CDR3 loop spans 13 amino acids. Germline V gene data show CDR1 as SGHAT and CDR2 as FQNNGV. V lost 8 bases and J lost 2, with 12 bases in between. The CDR3 sequence is CASFDRRQETQYF. For the CDR3, the DNA is TGTGCCAGCTTCGACAGGCGTCAAGAGACCCAGTACTTC.

This clone has only a few counts. The chain couples TRBV2 to TRBJ2-5; 9 bases align to TRBD2. This CDR3 comprises 13 residues. Germline CDR1 SNHLY, CDR2 FYNNEI. V shed 7 bases, J shed 5 bases, and the junction held 5 bases outside the gene matches. The CDR3 DNA is TGTGCCAGCATAGCGGGAGCTTCGGAGACCCAGTACTTC. Residues: CASIAGASETQYF.

The chain carries TRBV19 and TRBJ2-4, with TRBD2 identical over 7 bases. V lost 1 base to trimming and J lost 5 bases; unmatched junction nucleotides: 5. Germline assignment: CDR1 LNHDA and CDR2 SQIVND (reference sequence). The CDR3 sequence is 15 residues long. The CDR3 sequence is CASSIVAGFENIQYF. As DNA, the CDR3 is TGTGCCAGTAGTATAGTAGCGGGTTTCGAAAACATTCAGTACTTC. Combining the CDR3 with reference TRBV19 and TRBJ2-4 gives the whole variable domain DGGITQSPKYLFRKEGQNVTLSCEQNLNHDAMYWYRQDPGQGLRLIYYSQIVNDFQKGDIAEGYSVSREKKESFPLTVTSAQKNPTAFYLCASSIVAGFENIQYFGAGTRLSVL.

J is TRBJ1-1 and V is TRBV18; no clear D. CDR3 length: 14 residues. V lost 3 bases to trimming and J lost 1 base, with 9 bases between them. The germline V gene encodes CDR1 KGHSH and CDR2 LQKENI. CDR3 in amino acids: CASSPLAGNTEAFF. CDR3 sequence (DNA): TGTGCCAGCTCACCTTTGGCGGGGAACACTGAAGCTTTCTTT. The whole variable domain, filled in from reference TRBV18 and TRBJ1-1, reads NAGVMQNPRHLVRRRGQEARLRCSPMKGHSHVYWYRQLPEEGLKFMVYLQKENIIDESGMPKERFSAEFPKEGPSILRIQQVVRGDSAAYFCASSPLAGNTEAFFGQGTRLTVV.

The table lists this clone with a count of one. CDR3 amino acids: CASSTSRDRESYEQYF. The CDR3 DNA is TGTGCCAGCAGTACCTCCCGGGACAGGGAATCTTACGAGCAGTACTTC. The V and J genes are TRBV28 and TRBJ2-7; 9 nucleotides agree with TRBD1. Germline V gene data show CDR1 as MDHEN and CDR2 as SYDVKM. This CDR3 has 16 residues. The ends lost 5 bases at V and 4 bases at J; junction bases unmatched: 12. The full variable domain, rest sourced from reference TRBV28 and TRBJ2-7, is DVKVTQSSRYLVKRTGEKVFLECVQDMDHENMFWYRQDPGLGLRLIYFSYDVKMKEKGDIPEGYSVSREKKERFSLILESASTNQTSMYLCASSTSRDRESYEQYFGPGTRLTVT.

This chain joins TRBV6-5 and TRBJ2-7, with D perhaps matching TRBD1 (6 bases). The CDR3 sequence is 14 residues long. Trimming took off 6 bases at V and 2 bases at J, with 14 bases between the two ends. CDR1 and CDR2 (germline): MNHEY, SVGAGI. For the CDR3, the DNA is TGTGCCAGCAGACCGTCCACAGGGACCTACGAGCAGTACTTC. Its protein product is CASRPSTGTYEQYF.

The rearrangement joins TRBV5-3 to TRBJ1-1; D ambiguous. TRBV5-3 is assigned to the ORF class and has an uncertain function. V was shortened by 0 bases and J by 1 base, with 13 bases between the two germline ends. This CDR3 region has 16 residues. The CDR3 nucleotides are TGTGCCAGAAGCTTGGATCTGGCGGGGAAGAACACTGAAGCTTTCTTT. Translated, it gives CARSLDLAGKNTEAFF.

CDR3 loop: CASSQRGSSFGTDTQYF. CDR3 DNA: TGTGCCAGCAGCCAGCGCGGGTCCAGTTTCGGCACAGATACGCAGTATTTT. The chain has TRBV14 and TRBJ2-3; tentative D call: TRBD2 (5 bases). V lost 3 bases and J lost 1, with 17 bases in between. The CDR3 sequence is 17 residues long. Germline loops: CDR1 SGHDN, CDR2 FVKESK. The whole variable domain, remainder taken from reference TRBV14 and TRBJ2-3, is EAGVTQFPSHSVIEKGQTVTLRCDPISGHDNLYWYRRVMGKEIKFLLHFVKESKQDESGMPNNRFLAERTGGTYSTLKVQPAELEDSGVYFCASSQRGSSFGTDTQYFGPGTRLTVL.

The chain combines TRBV7-8 with TRBJ2-2; the match to TRBD2 covers 7 bases. CDR3 size: 14 residues. The ends lost 5 bases at V and 6 bases at J; junction bases unmatched: 6. Germline lookup yields CDR1 SGHVS and CDR2 FQNEAQ. CDR3 amino acids: CASSILAIAGELFF. DNA for the CDR3: TGTGCCAGCAGCATACTAGCGATTGCCGGGGAGCTGTTTTTT. The full variable domain, rest sourced from reference TRBV7-8 and TRBJ2-2, is GAGVSQSPRYKVAKRGQDVALRCDPISGHVSLFWYQQALGQGPEFLTYFQNEAQLDKSGLPSDRFFAERPEGSVSTLKIQRTQQEDSAVYLCASSILAIAGELFFGEGSRLTVL.

The CDR3 here is CASGGSDRANEKLFF. CDR3 bases: TGTGCCAGCGGGGGCTCAGACAGGGCTAATGAAAAACTGTTTTTT. The gene calls are TRBV28 and TRBJ1-4, with 7 bases matching TRBD1. The length of the CDR3 is 15 residues. Losses at the gene ends were 8 bases for V and 3 bases for J; bases not matched to a gene: 9. From germline, CDR1 is MDHEN and CDR2 SYDVKM.

This clone showed up just once. The chain combines TRBV18 with TRBJ2-1, with TRBD2 matching over 11 bases. The CDR3 is 15 residues long. Germline-derived CDR1 and CDR2 are KGHSH and LQKENI. J was trimmed by 6 bases and V by 2 bases; bases with no gene match: 3. The chain's CDR3 is CASSPALAGVNEQFF. The CDR3 DNA reads TGTGCCAGCTCACCAGCACTAGCGGGAGTCAATGAGCAGTTCTTC.

J is TRBJ2-7 and V is TRBV14; TRBD2 matches 8 bases. The germline gives CDR1 SGHDN, CDR2 FVKESK. CDR3 length: 17 amino acids. V was pared by 1 base and J by 3 bases, with 11 bases of the junction left unmatched. This CDR3 reads CASSQVGAGELSYEQYF. The CDR3 DNA reads as TGTGCCAGCAGCCAAGTGGGAGCGGGAGAATTAAGCTACGAGCAGTACTTC.